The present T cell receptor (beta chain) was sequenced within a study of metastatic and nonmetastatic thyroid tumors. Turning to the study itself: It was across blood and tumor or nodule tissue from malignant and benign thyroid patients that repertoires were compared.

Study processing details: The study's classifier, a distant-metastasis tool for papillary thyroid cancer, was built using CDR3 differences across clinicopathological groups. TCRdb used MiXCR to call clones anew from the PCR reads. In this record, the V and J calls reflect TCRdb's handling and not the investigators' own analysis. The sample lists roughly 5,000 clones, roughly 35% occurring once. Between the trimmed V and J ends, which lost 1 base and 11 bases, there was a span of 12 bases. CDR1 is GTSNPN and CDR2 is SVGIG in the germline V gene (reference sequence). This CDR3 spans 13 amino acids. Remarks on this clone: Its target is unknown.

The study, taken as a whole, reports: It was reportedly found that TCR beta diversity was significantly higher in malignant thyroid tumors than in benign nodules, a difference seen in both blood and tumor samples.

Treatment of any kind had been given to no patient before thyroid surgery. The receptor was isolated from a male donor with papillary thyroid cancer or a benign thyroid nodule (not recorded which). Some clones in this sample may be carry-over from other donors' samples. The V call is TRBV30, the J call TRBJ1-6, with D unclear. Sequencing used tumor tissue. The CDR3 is CAWSASEDTPLHF. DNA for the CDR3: TGTGCCTGGAGTGCGTCGGAGGATACACCCCTCCACTTT.